The next 9 T cell receptor beta chains were all read from a single sample in a study of Ad26.COV2.S vaccination and SARS-CoV-2 variants. Treatment here: some 20 received Ad26.COV2.S at low or high dose, single or two shots; about 5 received placebo; per-sample allocation not given. Specimens were obtained on day 63 following the first vaccine or placebo injection. The table came from immunoSEQ multiplex PCR; TCRdb's copy has only in-frame clones and leaves some out. Here the sample spans around 450,000 clones, roughly 91% being singletons. Sequences were derived from peripheral blood, sampled in a trial of Ad26.COV2.S vaccine versus placebo. The receptors stem from a person aged 18-60 years who received the Ad26.COV2.S COVID-19 vaccine or a placebo.

The CDR3 here is CASSDQQGWADTQYF. The CDR3 coding sequence is TGTGCCAGCAGCGATCAACAGGGTTGGGCAGATACGCAGTATTTT. The V and J genes are TRBV5-4 and TRBJ2-3; D might be TRBD1 (6 bases). The length of the CDR3 is 15 residues. CDR1 and CDR2 (germline): SGHNT, YYREEE (reference sequence). V lost 4 bases, J lost 4 bases, and 16 bases lay in between.

The chain recombines TRBV29-1 with TRBJ1-1; 7 nucleotides align to TRBD1. V lost 4 bases and J lost 1; bases outside the gene matches: 3. The V gene's germline CDR1 is SQVTM and CDR2 ANQGSEA. The CDR3 spans 13 residues. The CDR3 region has the DNA TGCAGCGTTGCCAACAGGGGGAACACTGAAGCTTTCTTT. Translation: CSVANRGNTEAFF.

The chain has TRBV19 and TRBJ1-1, with no clear D. Trimming pared 5 bases from V and 8 bases from J, leaving 9 bases between. The CDR3 extends over 11 amino acids. Germline V gene data show CDR1 as LNHDA and CDR2 as SQIVND (reference sequence). CDR3 amino acids: CASSAAGEAFF. The CDR3 nucleotides are TGTGCCAGTAGTGCTGCCGGGGAAGCTTTCTTT.

This chain connects TRBV24-1 to TRBJ2-1; D possibly corresponds to TRBD1 (6 bases). The CDR3 loop spans 14 amino acids. Germline V gene lookup returns CDR1 KGHDR and CDR2 SFDVKD. V was shortened by 2 bases and J by 8 bases, with 12 bases between the two germline ends. CDR3 protein: CATSDSRAGDEQFF. In nucleotides, the CDR3 is TGTGCCACCAGTGATTCAAGGGCAGGGGATGAGCAGTTCTTC.

The chain is built from TRBV10-1 and TRBJ2-7, with 9 bases aligning to TRBD2. Germline V lookup: CDR1 WNHNN, CDR2 SYGVQD (reference sequence). V was pared by 2 bases and J by 3 bases, with 2 bases of the junction left unmatched. The CDR3 sequence is 14 residues long. The CDR3 nucleotides read TGCGCCAGCAGTGAGGTAGCGGGAGACTACGAGCAGTACTTC. Its translation: CASSEVAGDYEQYF.

The genes are TRBV3-1 (or the pseudogene TRBV3-2) and TRBJ1-4; TRBD1 matches 7 bases. J gave up 8 bases and V 4 bases, and 10 bases lay outside the gene matches. The length of the CDR3 is 15 residues. The germline gives CDR1 LGHDT, CDR2 YNNKEL (reference sequence). CDR3 DNA: TGTGCCAGCAGCCCCAGGGGGGGGAGAGGAGAAAAACTGTTTTTT. This codes for CASSPRGGRGEKLFF.

With regard to this clone: Within the sample, other DNA sequences also encode this same CDR3. V gene TRBV5-1 combines with J gene TRBJ2-2; D gene unclear. This CDR3 contains 15 residues. Germline CDR1 reads SGHRS; CDR2 reads YFSETQ. V lost 0 bases, J lost 0 bases, and 6 bases lay in between. The DNA of the CDR3 is TGCGCCAGCAGCTTGGATACACCGAACACCGGGGAGCTGTTTTTT. Amino acids: CASSLDTPNTGELFF.

The chain has TRBV27 and TRBJ2-7; D unresolved. Looked up from germline, CDR1 is MNHEY and CDR2 is SMNVEV (reference sequence). V was shortened by 6 bases and J by 7 bases, with 19 bases between the two germline ends. The CDR3 totals 14 residues. CDR3 in amino acids: CASSSAQPRWEQYF. CDR3 coding DNA: TGTGCCAGCAGCTCTGCACAACCGCGGTGGGAGCAGTACTTC.

The J gene is TRBJ2-1, the V gene TRBV11-2, with D possibly TRBD2 on 6 matching bases. Germline V gene lookup returns CDR1 SGHAT and CDR2 FQNNGV. V lost 6 bases and J 12 bases, leaving 15 bases between the germline ends. There are 12 residues in the CDR3. CDR3 region: CASRPYGTLQFF. CDR3 nucleotides: TGTGCCAGCAGGCCCTACGGGACTTTGCAGTTCTTC.